The 30 T cell receptor beta chains presented below share a single source sample, sequenced in a study of identical twins. TCRdb re-analysed the 5' RACE reads in MiXCR, keeping a single row per CDR3 protein. Of 200,000 to 250,000 distinct CDR3 sequences listed, approximately 12% are singletons. These same records also appear under a second study, on yellow fever vaccine responses in identical twins.

The sample consisted of memory (CD45RO+) T cells sorted from blood. The origin of the receptors is a woman aged 18-35 years in good health.

This clonotype turned up a few times. The chain couples TRBV7-6 to TRBJ2-7, with 7 bases that match TRBD1. The CDR3 runs to 16 residues. With V trimmed by 9 bases and J by 0 bases, 14 bases remained unmatched. The germline V gene encodes CDR1 SGHVS and CDR2 FNYEAQ. The CDR3 DNA follows: TGTGCCAGTTCCCCCGCGCCGGGACAGAGCTCCTACGAGCAGTACTTC. It is translated as CASSPAPGQSSYEQYF.

This clonotype has ten or more counts. The gene calls are TRBV20-1 and TRBJ1-5; the match to TRBD1 covers 8 bases. The CDR3 totals 13 residues. The V gene's germline CDR1 is DFQATT and CDR2 SNEGSKA (reference sequence). Germline trimming cut 6 bases from V and 7 bases from J; bases unmatched to any gene: 8. The CDR3 protein is CSATPGGFQPQHF. CDR3 nucleotides: TGCAGTGCCACGCCAGGGGGCTTCCAGCCCCAGCATTTT.

There are a few counts of this clonotype. The chain employs TRBV11-2 and TRBJ2-7, with D perhaps matching TRBD1 (6 bases). The CDR3 is 14 amino acids. V was pared by 5 bases and J by 2 bases, with 13 bases between. The V gene's germline CDR1 is SGHAT and CDR2 FQNNGV. CDR3 sequence: CASSPRRQAYEQYF. CDR3 nucleotide sequence: TGTGCCAGCAGCCCCAGGAGACAGGCCTACGAGCAGTACTTC.

There are a few counts of this clonotype. The CDR3 loop reads CASSPDRASGELFF. CDR3 DNA sequence: TGTGCCAGCAGCCCGGACAGGGCGTCGGGGGAGCTGTTTTTT. The chain joins TRBV7-9 to TRBJ2-2; 8 bases map to TRBD1. The CDR3 is 14 amino acids. Per germline, CDR1 SEHNR and CDR2 FQNEAQ (reference sequence). Germline trimming cut 5 bases from V and 8 bases from J; bases unmatched to any gene: 7.

This chain joins TRBV7-9 and TRBJ2-7; unclear D gene. This CDR3 is built from 13 residues. Germline assignment: CDR1 SEHNR and CDR2 FQNEAQ (reference sequence). Trimming shortened V by 5 bases and J by 0 bases, and 8 bases separated the two germline ends. CDR3 coding DNA: TGTGCCAGCAGCCCACATAGCTCCTACGAGCAGTACTTC. It codes for CASSPHSSYEQYF.

This clonotype was detected a few times. The chain uses TRBV6-1 and TRBJ1-1; 7 bases are a match to TRBD1. This CDR3 spans 13 amino acids. The V gene's germline CDR1 is MNHNS and CDR2 SASEGT. J lost 1 base, V lost 6 bases, and 2 bases had no gene match. CDR3 DNA sequence: TGTGCCAGCAGATGGGACAGGAACACTGAAGCTTTCTTT. It translates to CASRWDRNTEAFF.

This clonotype occurred many times. V and J are TRBV29-1 and TRBJ1-1, with D hard to call. Germline V gene sequence: CDR1 SQVTM, CDR2 ANQGSEA. The V end lost 7 bases, the J end lost 0 bases, and 9 bases lay between the germline ends. This CDR3 is built from 12 residues. The CDR3 DNA reads as TGCAGCGCCCACCGCATGAACACTGAAGCTTTCTTT. Protein sequence: CSAHRMNTEAFF.

Only a few counts were recorded for this clonotype. The chain has TRBV7-8 and TRBJ1-2; 12 bases are shared with TRBD1. The germline gives CDR1 SGHVS, CDR2 FQNEAQ. With 2 bases clipped from V and 7 bases from J, the junction kept 5 bases outside the gene matches. The CDR3 runs to 15 residues. For the CDR3, the DNA is TGTGCCAGCAGCTTATACGGGACAGGGGGCGCTGGCTACACCTTC. Translating it yields CASSLYGTGGAGYTF.

This clonotype was seen more than once but under ten times. This chain connects TRBV28 to TRBJ2-5, with D perhaps TRBD2 (5 bases). Germline V CDR1 and CDR2: MDHEN, SYDVKM. V was shortened by 5 bases and J by 2 bases, with 9 bases between the two germline ends. The CDR3 runs 13 residues. CDR3 in amino acids: CASSTRFQETQYF. In DNA, the CDR3 is TGTGCCAGCAGTACTAGATTTCAAGAGACCCAGTACTTC.

The gene calls are TRBV20-1 and TRBJ2-5; 7 bases map to TRBD1. Germline CDR1 is DFQATT and CDR2 is SNEGSKA (reference sequence). The J segment lost 5 bases and the V segment lost 1 base, leaving 16 bases of the junction unmatched. The CDR3 covers 17 residues. This CDR3 reads CSARGFLTTGRLETQYF. The CDR3 nucleotides are TGCAGTGCTAGAGGATTTTTGACGACAGGGCGTTTGGAGACCCAGTACTTC.

In this sample, this clonotype turned up a few times. The chain combines TRBV3-1 with TRBJ2-2; D gene unclear. Trimming cost V 4 bases and J 2 bases, with 8 bases left between them. Germline CDR1 LGHDT, CDR2 YNNKEL (reference sequence). The CDR3 spans 14 residues. For the CDR3, the DNA is TGTGCCAGCAGCCGGGTCCGCAACACCGGGGAGCTGTTTTTT. Its translation is CASSRVRNTGELFF.

This clonotype was seen a handful of times. The chain employs TRBV14 and TRBJ2-1, with D possibly being TRBD2 (5 bases). The V and J ends lost 5 bases and 3 bases respectively, with 17 bases between them. The CDR3 runs to 16 residues. Germline values: CDR1 SGHDN, CDR2 FVKESK. The CDR3 reads CASSNIVGSYYNEQFF. DNA for the CDR3: TGTGCCAGCAGCAATATAGTTGGGAGCTACTACAATGAGCAGTTCTTC. Drawing the rest from reference TRBV14 and TRBJ2-1, the complete variable domain is EAGVTQFPSHSVIEKGQTVTLRCDPISGHDNLYWYRRVMGKEIKFLLHFVKESKQDESGMPNNRFLAERTGGTYSTLKVQPAELEDSGVYFCASSNIVGSYYNEQFFGPGTRLTVL.

The sample holds many counts of this clonotype. The V and J genes are TRBV20-1 and TRBJ1-6; D is unclear. V gave up 0 bases and J gave up 0 bases, with 12 bases separating them. CDR1 and CDR2 from the germline V gene are DFQATT and SNEGSKA (reference sequence). CDR3 length: 17 amino acids. CDR3: CSARDGGHGSYNSPLHF. CDR3 nucleotide sequence: TGCAGTGCTAGAGATGGAGGGCACGGCTCCTATAATTCACCCCTCCACTTT.

In its sample, this clonotype was seen a few times. The chain employs TRBV28 and TRBJ1-5, with 7 bases lining up with TRBD1. The trim removed 5 bases at V and 0 bases at J, leaving 10 bases unmatched. Germline CDR1 and CDR2: MDHEN and SYDVKM. The CDR3 runs 17 residues. The CDR3: CASSPPGAGGSNQPQHF. As DNA, the CDR3 is TGTGCCAGCAGTCCCCCGGGGGCAGGGGGTAGCAATCAGCCCCAGCATTTT.

This clonotype has more than one count but fewer than ten. The chain joins TRBV4-2 to TRBJ1-2; 7 bases align to TRBD1. Germline CDR1 and CDR2: LGHNA and YNFKEQ. The V and J ends lost 2 bases and 8 bases, in that order; junction bases with no gene match: 5. The CDR3 consists of 13 residues. The CDR3 sequence: CASSQSTGEGYTF. The DNA for the CDR3 is TGTGCCAGCAGCCAATCTACAGGGGAGGGCTACACCTTC.

V and J are TRBV5-3 and TRBJ2-3; TRBD2 matches 15 bases. TRBV5-3 is annotated as an ORF whose role is uncertain. With V trimmed by 9 bases and J by 5 bases, 16 bases remained unmatched. CDR3 length equals 18 residues. For the CDR3, the DNA is TGTGCCACCCGGGGGGGAGCACCGGGACTAGCGGGGGGAGATACGCAGTATTTT. Translation gives CATRGGAPGLAGGDTQYF.

In its sample, this clonotype was seen many times. CDR3 region: CASSPLAGDSQETQYF. CDR3 nucleotide sequence: TGTGCCAGCAGCCCCCTAGCGGGAGACTCCCAAGAGACCCAGTACTTC. The rearrangement uses TRBV14 and TRBJ2-5; 10 positions match TRBD2. With 4 bases clipped from V and 1 base from J, the junction kept 6 bases outside the gene matches. This CDR3 is 16 amino acids long. CDR1 and CDR2 (germline): SGHDN, FVKESK.

This chain connects TRBV4-2 to TRBJ2-2, with 8 bases that match TRBD1. J gave up 2 bases and V 4 bases, and 3 bases lay outside the gene matches. This CDR3 has 15 amino acids. Per germline, CDR1 LGHNA and CDR2 YNFKEQ. The CDR3 here is CASSLQGDNTGELFF. CDR3 sequence (DNA): TGTGCCAGCAGCCTACAGGGGGATAACACCGGGGAGCTGTTTTTT.

This clonotype was seen at least ten times. The chain employs TRBV28 and TRBJ2-7; no clear D. This CDR3 contains 11 residues. The germline CDR1 and CDR2 sequences are MDHEN and SYDVKM. Trimming removed 7 bases from V and 4 bases from J, with 8 bases in between. The CDR3 sequence is CASKENYEQYF. The CDR3 coding sequence is TGTGCCAGCAAAGAAAATTACGAGCAGTACTTC.

J is TRBJ2-5 and V is TRBV5-4; 8 bases are shared with TRBD2. V shed 4 bases and J 4 bases; nucleotides not matched to a gene: 6. The CDR3 covers 14 residues. The germline V gene encodes CDR1 SGHNT and CDR2 YYREEE (reference sequence). CDR3 in amino acids: CASSKTAGGETQYF. The CDR3, as DNA: TGTGCCAGCAGCAAAACGGCGGGAGGAGAGACCCAGTACTTC. Drawing the rest from reference TRBV5-4 and TRBJ2-5, the complete variable domain is ETGVTQSPTHLIKTRGQQVTLRCSSQSGHNTVSWYQQALGQGPQFIFQYYREEENGRGNFPPRFSGLQFPNYSSELNVNALELDDSALYLCASSKTAGGETQYFGPGTRLLVL.

This clonotype was detected ten times or more. V usage is TRBV5-1 and J usage is TRBJ2-5; D gene unclear. In germline, CDR1 is SGHRS, CDR2 YFSETQ. V was shortened by 0 bases and J by 8 bases, with 11 bases between the two germline ends. The CDR3 is 13 residues long. In DNA, the CDR3 is TGCGCCAGCAGCTTGGCCGCCGGTTCCACCCAGTACTTC. Translation: CASSLAAGSTQYF.

This clonotype was detected only a few times. The J gene is TRBJ2-2, the V gene TRBV7-2; the match to TRBD2 covers 8 bases. The CDR3 has 17 residues. The V gene's germline CDR1 is SGHTA and CDR2 FQGNSA. With 1 base clipped from V and 4 bases from J, the junction kept 8 bases outside the gene matches. This CDR3 is CASSLGSLAGGTGELFF. The CDR3 nucleotides are TGTGCCAGCAGCTTAGGGAGTCTAGCGGGTGGCACCGGGGAGCTGTTTTTT.

This clonotype was counted ten times or more. The chain uses TRBV29-1 and TRBJ2-7; D is unclear. CDR3 size: 11 residues. V gave up 1 base and J gave up 5 bases, with 6 bases separating them. Per germline, CDR1 SQVTM and CDR2 ANQGSEA. This chain's CDR3 is CSVEVRDEQYF. The CDR3 nucleotides read TGCAGCGTTGAAGTTAGGGACGAGCAGTACTTC.

Ten or more counts support this clonotype. This chain uses TRBV2 with TRBJ2-4; TRBD1 agrees at 8 bases. From germline, CDR1 is SNHLY and CDR2 FYNNEI. J lost 6 bases, V lost 8 bases, and 9 bases had no gene match. The CDR3 extends over 14 amino acids. CDR3 region: CASFRGQGVNIQYF. As DNA, the CDR3 is TGTGCCAGCTTCCGCGGACAGGGAGTAAACATTCAGTACTTC.

This clonotype was recorded many times. The V and J genes are TRBV20-1 and TRBJ2-5, with TRBD2 matching 10 bases. Losses at the gene ends were 4 bases for V and 5 bases for J; bases not matched to a gene: 7. Germline loops: CDR1 DFQATT, CDR2 SNEGSKA (reference sequence). The CDR3 totals 14 residues. The CDR3 coding sequence is TGCAGTGCTAAGCTAGCGGGAGACGTGGAGACCCAGTACTTC. This sequence encodes CSAKLAGDVETQYF.

The rearrangement joins TRBV15 to TRBJ2-5; 11 positions match TRBD2. This CDR3 contains 15 residues. CDR1 is LNHNV, CDR2 YYDKDF, per germline (reference sequence). The V and J ends lost 8 bases and 5 bases, in that order; junction bases with no gene match: 10. The CDR3 DNA reads TGTGCCACCCCGGGACTAGCGGCCGAGGGGGAGACCCAGTACTTC. It is translated as CATPGLAAEGETQYF.

The chain carries TRBV20-1 and TRBJ2-7; 8 bases are a match to TRBD2. Per germline, CDR1 DFQATT and CDR2 SNEGSKA (reference sequence). The CDR3 sequence is 15 residues long. V lost 5 bases to trimming and J lost 3 bases; unmatched junction nucleotides: 12. CDR3 nucleotides: TGCAGTGCTGGACAACTAGCGGAGGTATTCTACGAGCAGTACTTC. Translated, it gives CSAGQLAEVFYEQYF.

This sequence joins TRBV24-1 and TRBJ2-3; TRBD2 agrees at 7 bases. Per the germline V gene, CDR1 is KGHDR and CDR2 is SFDVKD. The CDR3 runs to 13 residues. The V segment lost 7 bases and the J segment 4 bases; nucleotides outside the gene matches: 4. This CDR3 reads CATSGGFADTQYF. The CDR3 bases are TGTGCCACCAGCGGGGGGTTCGCAGATACGCAGTATTTT.

This clonotype has ten or more counts. CDR3 residues: CASSLTGGSGGELFF. The CDR3 DNA reads TGTGCCAGCAGTTTAACAGGGGGCAGCGGCGGGGAGCTGTTTTTT. The rearrangement joins TRBV12-3 or TRBV12-4 to TRBJ2-2; the match to TRBD1 covers 9 bases. The CDR3 sequence is 15 residues long. The V and J ends lost 2 bases and 7 bases, in that order; junction bases with no gene match: 5.

This clonotype was seen repeatedly, ten times or more. V gene TRBV27 combines with J gene TRBJ2-1, with 11 nucleotides matching TRBD2. The CDR3 sequence is 14 residues long. Germline V gene lookup returns CDR1 MNHEY and CDR2 SMNVEV (reference sequence). V was clipped by 7 bases and J by 8 bases; unmatched bases: 7. CDR3 in DNA: TGTGCCAGCACAACTAGCGGGAGAACCCATGAGCAGTTCTTC. Protein: CASTTSGRTHEQFF.